Sequencing of this T cell receptor beta chain was carried out in a study of blood T cell repertoires in COVID-19 (dated by TCRdb to between 2020 and 2021). Study-wide context: Samples covering the acute and convalescent phases of COVID-19 were provided by collaborators in the United States, Italy and Spain. The material from the prospective study consisted of cDNA or gDNA derived from T cells, B-cell-depleted T cells, or PBMCs. Subjects who had been exposed to COVID-19, were actively infected with it, or had recovered from it provided the deeply sampled blood TCRbeta repertoires that made up the dataset. The repertoires were made available in a free public database intended to serve as a resource for research on the immune response to SARS-CoV-2. Samples came from the ongoing ImmuneRACE study (first 160 participants) plus 1,254 subjects from 6 global collaborators. The sample metadata nearly always contained a de-identified subject ID, COVID-19 status, age in years and sex. HLA class I and class II types, where available, came from metadata supplied by the sample provider rather than from assay-based typing. Overall study results and their limits: Clinical and demographic metadata were provided uncurated, with the amount varying by source and participant.

The immunoSEQ Assay, a bias-controlled multiplex PCR, was used to amplify TCRbeta CDR3 regions from genomic DNA. The paper's processing steps were these. Nucleated cell counts per sample were estimated from amplification of reference gene primers within the assay. To quantify the absolute abundance of each unique TCRbeta CDR3 rearrangement, sequence reads were collapsed and filtered. For each sample, productive Simpson clonality was calculated by taking the square root of Simpson's diversity index across productive rearrangements. TCRdb's version of the immuneACCESS table is confined to in-frame rearrangements and falls short of the full clone set. An unresolved V gene accounts for under half of the shortfall where checked; the remainder is of unknown origin. The V and J calls and clone size are taken from that table; D and trimming were inferred from the DNA. For this sample there are over 90,000 clones; around four fifths appear just once. The top ten clones comprise roughly 4.1% of the sample.

This clone was seen just once. The antigen it recognizes is unknown. It has no much larger one-base neighbor in the sample; base qualities were not kept. Taken from cysteine to phenylalanine, the CDR3 has 15 residues. Only the CDR3 portion is preserved as DNA: 45 bases, with reading frame beginning at the first base. As encoded in the germline V gene, CDR1 is SGHTA while CDR2 is FQGTGA. V and J lose 5 bases and 1 base, and a span of 13 bases separates them. The collaborating institutions used their own protocols to collect whole blood in K2EDTA tubes. For TCRbeta analysis, collaborator samples were shipped as frozen whole blood, as isolated PBMCs, or as DNA extracted from either sample type.

The V and J genes are TRBV7-3 and TRBJ2-3; the D segment cannot be called with confidence. This receptor was taken from a human donor in a cohort sampled during active COVID-19. Material for sequencing was peripheral blood. The CDR3 here reads CASSISAPGTDTQYF. The DNA sequence is as follows: TGTGCCAGCAGCATAAGCGCCCCGGGCACAGATACGCAGTATTTT.